Below are 16 T cell receptor beta chains sequenced from a single sample in a study of CXCR3-negative and CXCR3-positive naive CD8 T cells. Researchers prepared the TRB cDNA libraries using 5' RACE with UMI labels. TCRdb re-called the 5' RACE reads and shows each CDR3 protein once, DNA omitted. This listing includes approximately 5,600 distinct CDR3 sequences. The sequenced sample consisted of naive CXCR3- CD8+ T cells from blood. Noted subset: CD45RO-CCR7+CD27+CD95- naive CD8+ T cells lacking CXCR3 (TNR3-). The receptors shown here come from a human donor in good health. Some clones in this sample may be carry-over from other donors' samples.

The chain joins TRBV29-1 to TRBJ2-1; the TCRdb D gene call, TRBD2, has no DNA to confirm it. The germline V gene has CDR1 SQVTM and CDR2 ANQGSEA. This CDR3 is built from 15 residues. The CDR3 region is CSVVPALQDSNEQFF.

This sequence joins TRBV29-1 and TRBJ2-1; TCRdb's D gene call, TRBD2, goes unchecked for lack of DNA. The CDR3 length is 15 residues. Germline CDR1 is SQVTM and CDR2 is ANQGSEA. The CDR3 spells CSANGLAGGGNEQFF.

By frequency, this clonotype registers medium-sized. CDR3 in amino acids: CASSLAGLAEITDTQYF. The V and J genes are TRBV28 and TRBJ2-3; TCRdb returns TRBD2, unconfirmable since there is no DNA. There are 17 residues in the CDR3. Germline CDR1 and CDR2: MDHEN and SYDVKM.

The CDR3 sequence is CATSRDRANSPLHF. V usage is TRBV15 and J usage is TRBJ1-6; TCRdb reports TRBD1, a call that lacks DNA to check it against. From germline, CDR1 is LNHNV and CDR2 YYDKDF (reference sequence). This CDR3 is 14 amino acids long.

This sequence joins TRBV7-2 and TRBJ1-3; TCRdb's D call, TRBD1, is unchecked because there is no DNA. There are 13 residues in the CDR3. Per germline, CDR1 SGHTA and CDR2 FQGNSA. CDR3 loop: CANHGGPGNTIYF. Filled out from reference TRBV7-2 and TRBJ1-3, the complete variable domain reads GAGVSQSPSNKVTEKGKDVELRCDPISGHTALYWYRQSLGQGLEFLIYFQGNSAPDKSGLPSDRFSAERTGGSVSTLTIQRTQQEDSAVYLCANHGGPGNTIYFGEGSWLTVV.

This chain connects TRBV28 to TRBJ2-7; TCRdb selects TRBD2, and the lack of DNA leaves this call unchecked. This CDR3 is built from 14 residues. Germline V lookup: CDR1 MDHEN, CDR2 SYDVKM. CDR3 residues: CASRPGLSPYEQYF.

This clonotype is identified as medium-sized from frequency. The CDR3: CASSDTSGRGHYNEQFF. The J gene is TRBJ2-1, the V gene TRBV7-3; no DNA is available, so the TRBD2 call from TCRdb remains unchecked. There are 17 residues in the CDR3. Germline CDR1 SGHTA, CDR2 FQGTGA.

Measured by frequency, this clonotype is medium-sized. The rearrangement uses TRBV29-1 and TRBJ2-1; TCRdb returns TRBD1, unconfirmable since there is no DNA. Germline values: CDR1 SQVTM, CDR2 ANQGSEA. The CDR3 length is 15 residues. CDR3 amino acids: CSVETPGQSYNEQFF.

In terms of frequency, this clonotype is medium-sized. The genes are TRBV5-5 and TRBJ2-3; with no DNA, the TCRdb D assignment of TRBD2 cannot be verified. CDR3 size: 18 residues. The germline V gene has CDR1 SGHKS and CDR2 YYEKEE (reference sequence). Here the CDR3 reads CASSLGTSGGPITDTQYF.

The chain couples TRBV29-1 to TRBJ2-2; TCRdb's assignment of TRBD1 cannot be checked, as there is no DNA. The CDR3 extends over 14 amino acids. CDR1 and CDR2 from the germline V gene are SQVTM and ANQGSEA. The CDR3 sequence: CSVEPGEGTGELFF.

Its frequency marks this clonotype as medium-sized. This rearrangement joins TRBV29-1 to TRBJ2-2; the TRBD1 assignment by TCRdb is unverifiable without DNA. The CDR3 extends over 12 amino acids. From germline, CDR1 is SQVTM and CDR2 ANQGSEA. This CDR3 is CSAGSVTGELFF.

This clonotype ranks as medium-sized (0.01 to 0.1%) in terms of frequency. The chain couples TRBV7-2 to TRBJ2-7; TCRdb's D call of TRBD2 is untestable without DNA. CDR1 SGHTA and CDR2 FQGNSA come from the germline V gene. The CDR3 contains 15 residues. The CDR3: CASSPGLGGPYEQYF. Full variable domain (remainder filled in from reference TRBV7-2 and TRBJ2-7): GAGVSQSPSNKVTEKGKDVELRCDPISGHTALYWYRQSLGQGLEFLIYFQGNSAPDKSGLPSDRFSAERTGGSVSTLTIQRTQQEDSAVYLCASSPGLGGPYEQYFGPGTRLTVT.

The gene calls are TRBV5-1 and TRBJ1-6. Germline V lookup: CDR1 SGHRS, CDR2 YFSETQ. This CDR3 is built from 17 residues. This CDR3 is CASSLEGRSSYNSPLHF. The variable domain in full, completed from reference TRBV5-1 and TRBJ1-6, reads KAGVTQTPRYLIKTRGQQVTLSCSPISGHRSVSWYQQTPGQGLQFLFEYFSETQRNKGNFPGRFSGRQFSNSRSEMNVSTLELGDSALYLCASSLEGRSSYNSPLHFGNGTRLTVT.

CDR3 residues: CASSIPGHAYEQYF. The rearrangement joins TRBV19 to TRBJ2-7; the TCRdb D gene call, TRBD1, has no DNA to confirm it. The CDR3 is 14 amino acids. CDR1 LNHDA and CDR2 SQIVND come from the germline V gene (reference sequence).

Its frequency marks this clonotype as medium-sized (0.01 to 0.1%). The V and J genes are TRBV20-1 and TRBJ2-1. This CDR3 is 14 amino acids long. Germline V gene lookup returns CDR1 DFQATT and CDR2 SNEGSKA (reference sequence). The chain's CDR3 is CSARGSLNVDEQFF.

According to its frequency, this clonotype is medium-sized (0.01 to 0.1%). V gene TRBV7-2 combines with J gene TRBJ2-7; TCRdb outputs TRBD1, but without DNA this stays unchecked. The CDR3 is 14 amino acids. Germline V gives CDR1 SGHTA, CDR2 FQGNSA. The CDR3 loop reads CASSFGAASYEQYF.